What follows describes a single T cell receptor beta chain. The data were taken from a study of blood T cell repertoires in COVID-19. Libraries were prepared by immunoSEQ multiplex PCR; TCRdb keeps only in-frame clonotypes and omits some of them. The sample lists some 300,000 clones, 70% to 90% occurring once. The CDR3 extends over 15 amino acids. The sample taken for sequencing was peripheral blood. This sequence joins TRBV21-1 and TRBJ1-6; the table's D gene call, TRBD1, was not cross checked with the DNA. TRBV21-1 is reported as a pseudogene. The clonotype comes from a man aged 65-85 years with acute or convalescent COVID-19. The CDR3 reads CASSNQTGYNSPLHF. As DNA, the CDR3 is TGTGCCAGCAGCAACCAGACAGGCTATAATTCACCCCTCCACTTT.